The 14 T cell receptor beta chains below all came from one sample that was sequenced in a study of blood T cell repertoires in COVID-19. The assay was immunoSEQ multiplex PCR, and TCRdb's table has in-frame clones only and misses some. The sample yields a few hundred thousand clones, roughly 90% seen once. The sequencing sample was made of PBMCs or T cells enriched from blood (not recorded which). The receptor source for this set is a woman aged 45-65 years who had been exposed to COVID-19.

This clone was detected a few times. The V and J genes are TRBV5-4 and TRBJ2-1; D possibly corresponds to TRBD2 (7 bases). V lost 3 bases to trimming and J lost 7 bases, with 23 bases between them. CDR1 and CDR2 from the germline V gene are SGHNT and YYREEE (reference sequence). The CDR3 extends over 17 amino acids. CDR3 nucleotides: TGTGCCAGCAGCTCCTTGGGGGCCCTCCCCGGGAGGAATGAGCAGTTCTTC. Translated: CASSSLGALPGRNEQFF.

The chain carries TRBV19 and TRBJ1-4; no clear D gene. Germline lookup yields CDR1 LNHDA and CDR2 SQIVND (reference sequence). The CDR3 runs 14 residues. V was clipped by 7 bases and J by 4 bases, with 13 bases between them. The CDR3 region is CASTTGGGNEKLFF. CDR3 in DNA: TGTGCCAGTACCACCGGTGGCGGTAATGAAAAACTGTTTTTT.

The rearrangement uses TRBV11-3 and TRBJ1-6; D is ambiguous. V gave up 5 bases and J gave up 9 bases, with 11 bases separating them. This CDR3 has 13 residues. The V gene's germline CDR1 is SGHNT and CDR2 YENEEA. The CDR3 loop reads CASSMGSSSPLHF. CDR3 DNA: TGTGCCAGCAGCATGGGCTCTTCTTCACCCCTCCACTTT.

This clone was recorded once. The chain carries TRBV9 and TRBJ1-3; D is ambiguous. Germline CDR1 and CDR2: SGDLS and YYNGEE. The CDR3 has 15 amino acids. V lost 0 bases and J lost 0, with 7 bases in between. The CDR3 loop reads CASSVGPYSGNTIYF. The CDR3 DNA is TGTGCCAGCAGCGTAGGTCCTTACTCTGGAAACACCATATATTTT.

The chain employs TRBV23-1 and TRBJ1-5, with D possibly being TRBD1 (5 bases). TRBV23-1 is given ORF status, its function remaining uncertain. Trimming cost V 5 bases and J 6 bases, with 11 bases left between them. This CDR3 has 13 residues. Written as DNA, the CDR3 is TGCGCCAGCAGTTTTTCGGGGGGTCAGCCCCAGCATTTT. As protein: CASSFSGGQPQHF.

This clone has just one count. The chain joins TRBV3-1 (or the pseudogene TRBV3-2) to TRBJ1-5, with TRBD1 matching 11 bases. J gave up 6 bases and V 4 bases, and 5 bases lay outside the gene matches. Germline assignment: CDR1 LGHDT and CDR2 YNNKEL (reference sequence). The CDR3 has 15 residues. The CDR3 nucleotides read TGTGCCAGCAGCCGGTCCGGGACAGGGGGTCAGCCCCAGCATTTT. Translated, it gives CASSRSGTGGQPQHF.

This chain joins TRBV27 and TRBJ2-7, with a tentative D call TRBD1 (7 bases). This CDR3 spans 15 amino acids. V gave up 0 bases and J gave up 6 bases, with 15 bases separating them. Germline CDR1 and CDR2: MNHEY and SMNVEV (reference sequence). The CDR3 nucleotides are TGTGCCAGCAGTTTATCTACCAGGGGGGATGTCGAGCAGTACTTC. Translating gives CASSLSTRGDVEQYF.

The V and J genes are TRBV2 and TRBJ1-2, with 8 bases fitting TRBD1. V trimming: 8 bases; J trimming: 4 bases; junction bases outside the gene matches: 6. Germline assignment: CDR1 SNHLY and CDR2 FYNNEI. The CDR3 covers 13 residues. CDR3: CASGGQAAYGYTF. The CDR3 coding sequence is TGTGCCAGCGGGGGACAGGCGGCCTATGGCTACACCTTC.

The chain couples TRBV19 to TRBJ2-1; the match to TRBD1 covers 8 bases. V shed 8 bases, J shed 7 bases, and the junction held 10 bases outside the gene matches. CDR1 is LNHDA, CDR2 SQIVND, per germline (reference sequence). The CDR3 runs 14 residues. The CDR3 protein is CASLDRAARNEQFF. As DNA, the CDR3 is TGTGCCAGTTTGGACAGGGCGGCTAGAAATGAGCAGTTCTTC.

The DNA for the CDR3 is TGTGCCAGTAGTCCGAGGGACAGGCCCTACGAGCAGTACTTC. This gives the protein CASSPRDRPYEQYF. The V and J genes are TRBV19 and TRBJ2-7; 8 bases line up with TRBD1. CDR1 and CDR2 from the germline V gene are LNHDA and SQIVND (reference sequence). The CDR3 is made up of 14 amino acids. V lost 5 bases to trimming and J lost 2 bases; unmatched junction nucleotides: 5. Complete variable domain (other parts from reference TRBV19 and TRBJ2-7): DGGITQSPKYLFRKEGQNVTLSCEQNLNHDAMYWYRQDPGQGLRLIYYSQIVNDFQKGDIAEGYSVSREKKESFPLTVTSAQKNPTAFYLCASSPRDRPYEQYFGPGTRLTVT.

This clone came up once. The rearrangement links TRBV10-1 to TRBJ1-3; TRBD1 agrees at 9 bases. V shed 1 base, J shed 0 bases, and the junction held 7 bases outside the gene matches. The CDR3 covers 18 residues. Germline V gives CDR1 WNHNN, CDR2 SYGVQD (reference sequence). The chain's CDR3 is CASSEWVGTGRSGNTIYF. Here the CDR3 DNA reads TGCGCCAGCAGTGAGTGGGTGGGGACAGGGCGCTCTGGAAACACCATATATTTT.

The chain is built from TRBV3-1 (or the pseudogene TRBV3-2) and TRBJ2-3; TRBD2 aligns across 13 bases. CDR3 length: 15 residues. The V gene's germline CDR1 is LGHDT and CDR2 YNNKEL (reference sequence). The junction had 13 bases not matched to a gene; V was cut back by 8 bases and J by 11 bases. The DNA of the CDR3 is TGTGCCAGCGCCCGGACTAGCGGGGGTGTTAGGGGGCAGTATTTT. Its translation is CASARTSGGVRGQYF.

V and J are TRBV2 and TRBJ2-3; 13 positions agree with TRBD2. Germline CDR1 is SNHLY and CDR2 is FYNNEI. V lost 6 bases and J lost 5; bases outside the gene matches: 11. CDR3 length: 17 amino acids. The CDR3 is CASRTTSGGASGDTQYF. The CDR3 bases are TGTGCCAGCAGGACCACTAGCGGGGGGGCCTCAGGAGATACGCAGTATTTT.

The genes are TRBV5-4 and TRBJ1-4, with D perhaps TRBD1 (5 bases). Germline CDR1 is SGHNT and CDR2 is YYREEE (reference sequence). The CDR3 is made up of 17 amino acids. The V end lost 0 bases, the J end lost 0 bases, and 12 bases lay between the germline ends. CDR3 amino acids: CASSLGGAFTTNEKLFF. For the CDR3, the DNA is TGTGCCAGCAGCTTGGGCGGGGCATTCACAACTAATGAAAAACTGTTTTTT.